This TCR beta chain was observed in a study of blood T cell repertoires in COVID-19. As for the study in general: The analysed material was cDNA or gDNA that came from T cells, B-cell-depleted T cells, or PBMCs.

TCRdb's table, derived via immunoSEQ multiplex PCR, lists solely in-frame clones and lacks some. The repertoire has around 160,000 clones, 93% of them found once; the top ten carry roughly 2%. The germline V gene encodes CDR1 SEHNR and CDR2 FQNEAQ (reference sequence). CDR3 size: 15 residues. V lost 3 bases and J 7 bases, leaving 15 bases between the germline ends. Sequencing used peripheral blood. The genes are TRBV7-9 and TRBJ1-4; a weak D match, TRBD1 (5 bases). This TCR was sampled from a woman aged 60 to 75 with COVID-19, enrolled during active disease. The CDR3, as DNA: TGTGCCAGCAGCTTTTTTCAGGGAAGGGGTGAAAAACTGTTTTTT. Translated, it gives CASSFFQGRGEKLFF.